The TCR beta chain described here comes from a study of graft-versus-host responses after intestinal transplantation. The CDR3 runs to 17 residues. V lost 3 bases and J lost 3; bases outside the gene matches: 7. Germline-derived CDR1 and CDR2 are SQVTM and ANQGSEA. Comment on this clone: No antigen is known for it.

The repertoire was sequenced with immunoSEQ multiplex PCR; TCRdb's copy has only in-frame clones and lacks some. The data contain tens of thousands of clones, roughly 95% of them singletons. The chain joins TRBV29-1 to TRBJ2-3, with TRBD2 matching over 15 bases. This receptor was taken from a human donor who was the organ donor for an intestinal transplant. Sequenced material: unstimulated CD8+ T cells sorted from spleen or lymph node cells, taken before transplant. DNA for the CDR3: TGCAGCGTTGAGGTGTACGGGACTAGCGGGGGGACAGATACGCAGTATTTT. This gives the protein CSVEVYGTSGGTDTQYF.